The following is a T cell receptor beta chain sequence with its context. The data were taken from a study of CD4 and CD8 cells across lung adenocarcinoma regions. TCRdb reanalysed the PCR reads using MiXCR and keeps one entry per CDR3 protein. The table includes approximately 12,000 distinct CDR3 sequences, roughly 43% detected once. Trimming cost V 4 bases and J 0 bases; bases outside gene matches: 5. The CDR3 is made up of 15 amino acids. Germline V lookup: CDR1 SGDLS, CDR2 YYNGEE. Samples came from patients with localized non-small cell lung adenocarcinoma. The specimen was CD8+ T cells from the margin of a lung tumor. The source is a female donor with lung adenocarcinoma. The CD4 and CD8 labels of this study may be unreliable. This sequence joins TRBV9 and TRBJ1-2; 8 nucleotides align to TRBD1. The CDR3 sequence is CASSPRQGTNYGYTF. The CDR3 DNA reads TGTGCCAGCAGCCCAAGACAGGGGACTAACTATGGCTACACCTTC.